The clone carrying this TCR beta chain has at least ten counts. Antigen unknown. TCRdb independently ran MiXCR on the RACE reads; one entry per CDR3 protein. The sample comprises roughly 40,000 distinct CDR3 sequences, roughly 10% of which are singletons, and approximately 5.9% rests with the top ten. The data belong to a study of human T cells and chemical hapten exposure. Regarding time point: pre-sensitization, week 0. Indicated treatment: therapeutic diphenylcyclopropenone sensitization with weekly scalp DPC. This CDR3 contains 12 residues. With 4 bases clipped from V and 7 bases from J, the junction kept 1 base outside the gene matches. In germline, CDR1 is KGHSH, CDR2 LQKENI. Study-wide results and caveats: Compared with pre-sensitization or healthy control sets, expanded TCRs clustered more.

V and J are TRBV18 and TRBJ2-5, with 9 positions matching TRBD1. The TCR was taken from a man aged 25 to 45 with alopecia areata. Some clones in this sample may be carry-over from other donors' samples. This specimen consisted of whole blood, obtained in connection with sensitization to the hapten diphenylcyclopropenone (DPC). Here the CDR3 reads CASSQDRGTQYF. CDR3 DNA: TGTGCCAGCTCACAGGACAGGGGGACCCAGTACTTC.